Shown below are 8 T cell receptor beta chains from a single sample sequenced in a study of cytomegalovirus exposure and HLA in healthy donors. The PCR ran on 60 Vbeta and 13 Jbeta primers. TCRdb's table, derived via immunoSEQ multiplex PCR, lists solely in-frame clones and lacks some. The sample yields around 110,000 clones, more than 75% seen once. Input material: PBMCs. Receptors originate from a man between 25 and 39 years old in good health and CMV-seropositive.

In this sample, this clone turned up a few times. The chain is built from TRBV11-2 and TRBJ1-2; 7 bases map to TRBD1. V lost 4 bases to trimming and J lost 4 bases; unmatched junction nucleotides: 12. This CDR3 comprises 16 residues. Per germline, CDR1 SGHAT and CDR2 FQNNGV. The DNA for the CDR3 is TGTGCCAGCAGCTCAATTAAAAGGGGGCGAGGCTATGGCTACACCTTC. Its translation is CASSSIKRGRGYGYTF.

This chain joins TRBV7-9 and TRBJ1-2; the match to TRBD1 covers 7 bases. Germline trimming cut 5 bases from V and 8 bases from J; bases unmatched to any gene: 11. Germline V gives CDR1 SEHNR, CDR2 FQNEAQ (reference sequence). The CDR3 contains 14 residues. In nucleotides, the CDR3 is TGTGCCAGCAGCCCCACGACAGGGCTGGGCGGCTACACCTTC. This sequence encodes CASSPTTGLGGYTF.

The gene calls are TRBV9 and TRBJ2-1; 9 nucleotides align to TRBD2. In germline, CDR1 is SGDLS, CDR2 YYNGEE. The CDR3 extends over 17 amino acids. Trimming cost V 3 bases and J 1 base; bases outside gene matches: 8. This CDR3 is CASSARFSGGSYNEQFF. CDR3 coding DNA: TGTGCCAGCAGCGCCCGGTTTAGCGGGGGATCCTACAATGAGCAGTTCTTC. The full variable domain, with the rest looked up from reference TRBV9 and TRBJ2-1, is DSGVTQTPKHLITATGQRVTLRCSPRSGDLSVYWYQQSLDQGLQFLIQYYNGEERAKGNILERFSAQQFPDLHSELNLSSLELGDSALYFCASSARFSGGSYNEQFFGPGTRLTVL.

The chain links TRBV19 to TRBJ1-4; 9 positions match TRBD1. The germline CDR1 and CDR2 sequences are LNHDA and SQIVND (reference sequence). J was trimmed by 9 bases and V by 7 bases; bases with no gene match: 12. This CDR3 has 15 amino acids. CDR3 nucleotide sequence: TGTGCCAGTACTAAGGGGGGACAGGGATTGAAAAAACTGTTTTTT. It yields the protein CASTKGGQGLKKLFF.

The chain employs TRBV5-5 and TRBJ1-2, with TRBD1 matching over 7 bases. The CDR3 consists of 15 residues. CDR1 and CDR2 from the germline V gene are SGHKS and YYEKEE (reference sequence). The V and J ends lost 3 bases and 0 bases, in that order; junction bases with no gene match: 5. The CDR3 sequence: CASSWGDRANYGYTF. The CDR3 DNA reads TGTGCCAGCAGCTGGGGGGACAGAGCTAACTATGGCTACACCTTC.

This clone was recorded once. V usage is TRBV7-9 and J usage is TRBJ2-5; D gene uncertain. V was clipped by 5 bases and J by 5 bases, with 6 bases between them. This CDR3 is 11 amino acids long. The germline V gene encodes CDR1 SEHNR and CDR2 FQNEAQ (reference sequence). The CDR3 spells CASSAGETQYF. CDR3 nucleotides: TGTGCCAGCAGCGCCGGTGAGACCCAGTACTTC.

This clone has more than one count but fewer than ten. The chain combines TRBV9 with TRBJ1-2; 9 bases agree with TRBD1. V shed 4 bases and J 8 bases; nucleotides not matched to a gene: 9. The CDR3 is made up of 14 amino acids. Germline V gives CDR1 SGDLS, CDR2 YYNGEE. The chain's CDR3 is CASSSSGTGNGYTF. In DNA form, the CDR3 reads TGTGCCAGCAGCTCGTCCGGGACAGGGAACGGCTACACCTTC. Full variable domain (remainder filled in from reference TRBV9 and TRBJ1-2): DSGVTQTPKHLITATGQRVTLRCSPRSGDLSVYWYQQSLDQGLQFLIQYYNGEERAKGNILERFSAQQFPDLHSELNLSSLELGDSALYFCASSSSGTGNGYTFGSGTRLTVV.

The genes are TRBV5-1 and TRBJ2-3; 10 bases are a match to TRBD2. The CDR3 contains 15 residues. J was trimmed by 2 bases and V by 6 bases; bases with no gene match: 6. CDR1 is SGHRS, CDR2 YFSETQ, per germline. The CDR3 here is CASMISGGITDTQYF. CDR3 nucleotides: TGCGCCAGCATGATTAGCGGGGGGATCACAGATACGCAGTATTTT.